A single sample gave rise to the 11 T cell receptor beta chains below, sequenced in a study. TCRdb analysed the 5' RACE reads with MiXCR anew, one entry per CDR3 protein. Of some 57,000 distinct CDR3 sequences in the sample, approximately 17% were seen once. Sequenced sample: naive CD4+ T cells sorted from blood. Regarding subset: naive CD4+ T cells, CD4+CD45RA+CD25-. All receptors come from a female donor with breast cancer.

This clonotype was seen ten or more times. V gene TRBV5-6 combines with J gene TRBJ1-1; D not certain. The V gene lost 3 bases and the J gene lost 0 bases, with 9 bases spanning the gap. Germline V gives CDR1 SGHDT, CDR2 YYEEEE. This CDR3 contains 14 residues. The chain's CDR3 is CASSYEAMNTEAFF. CDR3 nucleotide sequence: TGTGCCAGCAGCTATGAGGCTATGAACACTGAAGCTTTCTTT.

This clonotype showed up many times. This rearrangement joins TRBV29-1 to TRBJ1-2; D may be TRBD1 (5 bases). Germline V gives CDR1 SQVTM, CDR2 ANQGSEA. The length of the CDR3 is 9 residues. Trimming removed 6 bases from V and 13 bases from J, with 12 bases in between. In DNA form, the CDR3 reads TGCAGCGTGGGGACGCCGATCACCTTC. Translating it yields CSVGTPITF.

V is TRBV12-3 or TRBV12-4 and J is TRBJ1-5, with a weak D call TRBD1 (5 bases). The V gene lost 6 bases and the J gene lost 2 bases, with 8 bases spanning the gap. The CDR3 is 13 amino acids. For the CDR3, the DNA is TGTGCCAGCAGAACACAGGGCAATCAGCCCCAGCATTTT. It encodes CASRTQGNQPQHF.

The chain carries TRBV6-2 or TRBV6-3 and TRBJ2-3, with D perhaps being TRBD1 or TRBD2 (6 bases each). The germline gives CDR1 MNHEY, CDR2 SVGEGT. V shed 8 bases and J shed 5 bases, with 11 bases lying between them. The CDR3 length is 12 residues. The CDR3 protein is CASRRGGDTQYF. The CDR3 DNA follows: TGTGCCAGCCGCAGGGGAGGAGATACGCAGTATTTT.

This clonotype was detected ten times or more. The rearrangement joins TRBV20-1 to TRBJ2-3; D is undetermined. Germline V gene data show CDR1 as DFQATT and CDR2 as SNEGSKA (reference sequence). Between the trimmed V and J ends, which lost 1 base and 2 bases, there was a span of 13 bases. The CDR3 spans 15 residues. The CDR3 region has the DNA TGCAGTGCTAGAGGTACCAACCTTATCACAGATACGCAGTATTTT. This codes for CSARGTNLITDTQYF.

This clonotype has just a few counts. The chain links TRBV6-2 or TRBV6-3 to TRBJ2-1; the D gene is possibly TRBD1 (6 bases). This CDR3 is built from 16 residues. Trimming removed 5 bases from V and 3 bases from J, with 17 bases in between. CDR1 is MNHEY, CDR2 SVGEGT, per germline. The CDR3 here is CASSPSQGSLYNEQFF. CDR3 nucleotides: TGTGCCAGCAGTCCCAGCCAGGGGAGTCTCTACAATGAGCAGTTCTTC.

Of note for this clonotype: One base away lies a much larger clone, so this may be a sequencing read error. The V and J genes are TRBV7-2 and TRBJ2-3; D gene unclear. The germline V and J ends were trimmed by 4 bases and 8 bases, with 13 bases remaining between them. There are 13 residues in the CDR3. Germline CDR1 reads SGHTA; CDR2 reads FQGNSA. CDR3 DNA: TGTGCCAGCAGCTCTCGGAGCTGGGTTACGCAGTATTTT. Amino acids: CASSSRSWVTQYF.

The table lists this clonotype with many counts. The CDR3 region has the DNA TGTGCCAGCAGCCCCGGACCTAAGAACACTGAAGCTTTCTTT. It specifies CASSPGPKNTEAFF. The genes are TRBV7-2 and TRBJ1-1; D unresolved. The CDR3 has 14 residues. V lost 5 bases and J lost 1, with 11 bases in between. The germline gives CDR1 SGHTA, CDR2 FQGNSA.

This clonotype was recorded many times. The V gene is TRBV4-1, the J gene TRBJ2-5; maybe TRBD2 (5 bases). In germline, CDR1 is MGHRA, CDR2 YSYEKL. The ends were cut back, 1 base at V and 2 bases at J, with 17 bases in the middle. The CDR3 runs 17 residues. This chain's CDR3 is CASSQGGTGVQQETQYF. The CDR3 coding sequence is TGCGCCAGCAGCCAAGGGGGAACCGGGGTGCAACAAGAGACCCAGTACTTC.

This clonotype was seen a handful of times. The V call is TRBV7-9, the J call TRBJ2-3, with 7 bases fitting TRBD1. V shed 6 bases, J shed 4 bases, and the junction held 16 bases outside the gene matches. The CDR3 length is 17 residues. Germline values: CDR1 SEHNR, CDR2 FQNEAQ (reference sequence). The CDR3 here is CASRPYPGQYLSDTQYF. Here the CDR3 DNA reads TGTGCCAGCAGGCCGTACCCGGGACAGTACCTGTCAGATACGCAGTATTTT.

This clonotype was found a few times. The V gene is TRBV20-1, the J gene TRBJ1-2; 7 bases fit TRBD1. Germline CDR1 reads DFQATT; CDR2 reads SNEGSKA (reference sequence). This CDR3 contains 11 residues. Trimming removed 7 bases from V and 3 bases from J; junction bases left unmatched: 2. In DNA, the CDR3 is TGCAGTGTAGGGACAGACTATGGCTACACCTTC. It yields the protein CSVGTDYGYTF.